This passage covers 22 T cell receptor beta chains from one sample sequenced in a study of cytomegalovirus exposure and HLA in healthy donors. Primers for the PCR totalled 60 Vbeta and 13 Jbeta. The method was immunoSEQ multiplex PCR; TCRdb's version includes in-frame clones alone and lacks a portion of them. In the table there are more than 95,000 clones, approximately 78% of which are singletons. Sequenced input: PBMCs. The receptors come from a woman aged 40 to 50 in good health and CMV-seronegative.

The V call is TRBV18, the J call TRBJ2-7; TRBD2 might be the D (5 bases). The germline V and J ends were trimmed by 2 bases and 6 bases, with 11 bases remaining between them. CDR1 KGHSH and CDR2 LQKENI come from the germline V gene. The CDR3 totals 13 residues. The CDR3 reads CASSPDQRGEQYF. In nucleotides, the CDR3 is TGTGCCAGCTCACCAGATCAACGGGGCGAGCAGTACTTC.

The chain recombines TRBV5-1 with TRBJ2-1, with D hard to call. The V end lost 4 bases, the J end lost 8 bases, and 13 bases lay between the germline ends. CDR1 is SGHRS, CDR2 YFSETQ, per germline. The CDR3 loop spans 13 amino acids. DNA for the CDR3: TGCGCCAGCAGCCCCGGCGACTTGTATGAGCAGTTCTTC. Protein: CASSPGDLYEQFF.

This clone has only a few counts. The chain recombines TRBV5-6 with TRBJ1-1; D not certain. Germline V gene lookup returns CDR1 SGHDT and CDR2 YYEEEE. V lost 2 bases and J 7 bases, leaving 12 bases between the germline ends. The CDR3 runs to 13 residues. The CDR3, as DNA: TGTGCCAGCAGCTTTGGCAGAAGTCATGAAGCTTTCTTT. It yields the protein CASSFGRSHEAFF.

This chain joins TRBV19 and TRBJ1-2, with 8 nucleotides matching TRBD1. The CDR3 consists of 15 residues. Germline loops: CDR1 LNHDA, CDR2 SQIVND (reference sequence). The J segment lost 4 bases and the V segment lost 0 bases, leaving 4 bases of the junction unmatched. The DNA of the CDR3 is TGTGCCAGTAGTATAGAGCGGACAGGGACCTATGGCTACACCTTC. Its protein is CASSIERTGTYGYTF. Variable domain in full (rest from reference TRBV19 and TRBJ1-2): DGGITQSPKYLFRKEGQNVTLSCEQNLNHDAMYWYRQDPGQGLRLIYYSQIVNDFQKGDIAEGYSVSREKKESFPLTVTSAQKNPTAFYLCASSIERTGTYGYTFGSGTRLTVV.

V and J are TRBV7-2 and TRBJ1-1; D is uncertain. The CDR3 length is 12 residues. V lost 4 bases, J lost 6 bases, and 9 bases lay in between. Germline CDR1 and CDR2: SGHTA and FQGNSA. The CDR3 bases are TGTGCCAGCAGCTCCCGGAGGTCTGAAGCTTTCTTT. It specifies CASSSRRSEAFF.

Regarding this clone: At one end, the junction sequence differs from germline, possibly due to a read error. This chain uses TRBV7-9 with TRBJ2-3; TRBD2 aligns across 10 bases. Germline V gene lookup returns CDR1 SEHNR and CDR2 FQNEAQ (reference sequence). The CDR3 has 16 amino acids. CDR3 bases: TGTTCCAGCAGCCTCTCCCTAGCGGGAGACACAGATACGCAGTATTTT. Protein sequence: CSSSLSLAGDTDTQYF.

The chain carries TRBV4-1 and TRBJ1-2; TRBD1 aligns across 7 bases. V gave up 4 bases and J gave up 7 bases; unmatched junction bases: 9. This CDR3 contains 14 residues. Germline V gene lookup returns CDR1 MGHRA and CDR2 YSYEKL. The CDR3 DNA reads TGCGCCAGCAGCCTACAGGGGATCCAAAGTGGCTACACCTTC. Its translation is CASSLQGIQSGYTF.

This clone was picked up a small number of times. This chain joins TRBV6-6 and TRBJ1-3; D is uncertain. The CDR3 loop spans 15 amino acids. Germline CDR1 reads MNHNY; CDR2 reads SVGAGI (reference sequence). Trimming pared 2 bases from V and 0 bases from J, leaving 8 bases between. The CDR3 is CASSYDITSGNTIYF. The CDR3 coding sequence is TGTGCCAGCAGTTACGACATTACCTCTGGAAACACCATATATTTT.

This chain joins TRBV29-1 and TRBJ1-2; 9 nucleotides agree with TRBD1. Germline CDR1 is SQVTM and CDR2 is ANQGSEA. After removal of 6 bases from V and 0 bases from J, the junction contained 5 bases not matched to a gene. The CDR3 sequence is 14 residues long. The CDR3 bases are TGCAGCGTGGGACGGGACAGGGCTAACTATGGCTACACCTTC. Translating gives CSVGRDRANYGYTF.

The rearrangement uses TRBV11-2 and TRBJ2-1; 10 nucleotides match TRBD2. Germline lookup yields CDR1 SGHAT and CDR2 FQNNGV. The V segment lost 6 bases and the J segment 7 bases; nucleotides outside the gene matches: 9. This CDR3 contains 15 residues. CDR3 in amino acids: CASSYQAGGTNEQFF. DNA for the CDR3: TGTGCCAGCAGTTATCAAGCGGGAGGGACTAATGAGCAGTTCTTC.

This clone showed up just a few times. V and J are TRBV5-1 and TRBJ1-1, with 7 bases fitting TRBD1. The CDR3 has 13 residues. Germline-derived CDR1 and CDR2 are SGHRS and YFSETQ. With 4 bases clipped from V and 10 bases from J, the junction kept 10 bases outside the gene matches. In DNA form, the CDR3 reads TGCGCCAGCAGCCCAGGTGGGACAGATAGAGCTTTCTTT. Its translation: CASSPGGTDRAFF.

The chain carries TRBV9 and TRBJ2-1, with 11 bases matching TRBD2. Germline V gene data show CDR1 as SGDLS and CDR2 as YYNGEE. This CDR3 comprises 19 residues. V dropped 1 base and J dropped 7; count of bases not matched to a gene: 16. CDR3 in amino acids: CASSVNPLVLAGVGNEQFF. CDR3 bases: TGTGCCAGCAGCGTAAACCCCCTCGTACTAGCGGGAGTGGGGAATGAGCAGTTCTTC.

This clone was counted a single time. The chain employs TRBV6-5 and TRBJ2-7; a weak D match, TRBD2 (6 bases). The CDR3 contains 15 residues. Trimming removed 0 bases at V and 2 bases at J, with 11 bases between. CDR1 and CDR2 from the germline V gene are MNHEY and SVGAGI. Here the CDR3 DNA reads TGTGCCAGCAGTTACTCGGGGGGAGAGACCTACGAGCAGTACTTC. Protein product: CASSYSGGETYEQYF.

The chain combines TRBV5-4 with TRBJ2-1, with D possibly matching TRBD1 (5 bases). The germline V gene encodes CDR1 SGHNT and CDR2 YYREEE (reference sequence). The CDR3 is made up of 15 amino acids. The V end lost 0 bases, the J end lost 7 bases, and 14 bases lay between the germline ends. The CDR3 nucleotides read TGTGCCAGCAGCTTGGCCTCGTCAGGGTTGAATGAGCAGTTCTTC. Translating it yields CASSLASSGLNEQFF.

V usage is TRBV7-9 and J usage is TRBJ2-2; 13 bases agree with TRBD2. Germline loops: CDR1 SEHNR, CDR2 FQNEAQ (reference sequence). This CDR3 is built from 18 residues. The trim removed 3 bases at V and 6 bases at J, leaving 10 bases unmatched. The CDR3 DNA sequence: TGTGCCAGCAGCTTGGGACTAGCGGGAACGCGTGGGTCCGGGGAGCTGTTTTTT. Protein sequence: CASSLGLAGTRGSGELFF. The whole variable domain, remainder taken from reference TRBV7-9 and TRBJ2-2, is DTGVSQNPRHKITKRGQNVTFRCDPISEHNRLYWYRQTLGQGPEFLTYFQNEAQLEKSRLLSDRFSAERPKGSFSTLEIQRTEQGDSAMYLCASSLGLAGTRGSGELFFGEGSRLTVL.

This clone was seen a few times. The rearrangement uses TRBV6-5 and TRBJ1-5; D gene unclear. Germline-derived CDR1 and CDR2 are MNHEY and SVGAGI. The length of the CDR3 is 14 residues. V was cut by 2 bases and J by 0 bases, with 5 bases left in between. Here the CDR3 reads CASSYVLSNQPQHF. CDR3 coding DNA: TGTGCCAGCAGTTACGTCCTTAGCAATCAGCCCCAGCATTTT.

This sequence joins TRBV29-1 and TRBJ1-5, with D tentatively TRBD1 (6 bases). CDR1 SQVTM and CDR2 ANQGSEA come from the germline V gene. V dropped 4 bases and J dropped 4 bases, with 11 bases sitting between them. The CDR3 runs 13 residues. CDR3 protein: CSVGTALNQPQHF. As DNA, the CDR3 is TGCAGCGTTGGGACAGCCTTAAATCAGCCCCAGCATTTT.

The V and J genes are TRBV7-6 and TRBJ2-1, with 14 positions matching TRBD2. This CDR3 has 16 residues. With 5 bases clipped from V and 3 bases from J, the junction kept 3 bases outside the gene matches. Germline V gives CDR1 SGHVS, CDR2 FNYEAQ. For the CDR3, the DNA is TGTGCCAGCAGCGTGGGACTAGCGGGAGTCTACAATGAGCAGTTCTTC. Translating it yields CASSVGLAGVYNEQFF. Drawing the rest from reference TRBV7-6 and TRBJ2-1, the complete variable domain is GAGVSQSPRYKVTKRGQDVALRCDPISGHVSLYWYRQALGQGPEFLTYFNYEAQQDKSGLPNDRFSAERPEGSISTLTIQRTEQRDSAMYRCASSVGLAGVYNEQFFGPGTRLTVL.

The rearrangement uses TRBV4-1 and TRBJ2-7; D not resolved. Trimming stripped 1 base from V and 0 bases from J, with 13 bases between. Germline CDR1 reads MGHRA; CDR2 reads YSYEKL. There are 16 residues in the CDR3. CDR3 in amino acids: CASSQGGYSSSYEQYF. The CDR3 bases are TGCGCCAGCAGCCAAGGCGGTTATAGTAGCTCCTACGAGCAGTACTTC.

J is TRBJ1-2 and V is TRBV5-5, with 9 positions matching TRBD1. Germline V gene lookup returns CDR1 SGHKS and CDR2 YYEKEE (reference sequence). The CDR3 has 15 amino acids. The V gene end was trimmed by 2 bases and the J gene end by 7 bases; junction bases not matched to a gene: 9. CDR3 in amino acids: CASSFFGTGKGGYTF. Written as DNA, the CDR3 is TGTGCCAGCAGCTTCTTCGGGACAGGGAAAGGTGGCTACACCTTC.

The CDR3: CASSPYFGTGRNGEKLFF. In DNA, the CDR3 is TGTGCCAGCAGCCCCTACTTCGGAACAGGGAGAAACGGTGAAAAACTGTTTTTT. This sequence joins TRBV5-5 and TRBJ1-4, with D perhaps matching TRBD1 (6 bases). The V end lost 4 bases, the J end lost 7 bases, and 26 bases lay between the germline ends. The CDR3 contains 18 residues. CDR1 and CDR2 (germline): SGHKS, YYEKEE (reference sequence). Looking up the rest from reference TRBV5-5 and TRBJ1-4 gives the full variable domain: DAGVTQSPTHLIKTRGQQVTLRCSPISGHKSVSWYQQVLGQGPQFIFQYYEKEERGRGNFPDRFSARQFPNYSSELNVNALLLGDSALYLCASSPYFGTGRNGEKLFFGSGTQLSVL.

The CDR3 loop is CASSQETSGSGEQYF. The CDR3 nucleotides are TGCGCCAGCAGCCAAGAAACTAGCGGTTCGGGTGAGCAGTACTTC. The chain recombines TRBV4-3 with TRBJ2-5; 8 bases line up with TRBD2. Germline lookup yields CDR1 LGHNA and CDR2 YSLEER. CDR3 length: 15 residues. Trimming removed 0 bases from V and 11 bases from J; junction bases left unmatched: 11.